Shown below are 31 T cell receptor beta chains from a single sample sequenced in a study of post-analysis software for immune sequencing data. Study-wide results and limits: Relative to controls, patients had several TRBV segments at higher frequency, with TRBV5-6, TRBV5-1 and TRBV20-1 among these.

Antigens for these TCRs are unknown. Tagging with unique molecular identifiers was a feature of the TCR beta cDNA libraries. A single record per CDR3 protein comes from TCRdb applying MiXCR to the PCR reads. The repertoire consists of fewer than 850,000 distinct CDR3 sequences, with roughly 29% occurring once and the leading ten covering 0.56%. Source material: blood. Source of these receptors: a girl between 5 and 17 years old with multiple sclerosis.

The chain couples TRBV28 to TRBJ2-1, with D possibly TRBD2 on 5 matching bases. The CDR3 sequence is 13 residues long. Trimming stripped 7 bases from V and 5 bases from J, with 12 bases between. The germline V gene encodes CDR1 MDHEN and CDR2 SYDVKM. This CDR3 is CASIRTGDNEQFF. CDR3 coding DNA: TGTGCCAGCATCAGGACTGGGGACAATGAGCAGTTCTTC.

Only a few counts were recorded for this clonotype. The rearrangement uses TRBV11-1 and TRBJ2-1, with 9 bases fitting TRBD2. The CDR3 has 15 residues. Per the germline V gene, CDR1 is SGHAT and CDR2 is FQDESV (reference sequence). V shed 3 bases, J shed 4 bases, and the junction held 4 bases outside the gene matches. The CDR3 spells CASSFSGGQYNEQFF. The CDR3, as DNA: TGTGCCAGCAGCTTTAGCGGGGGCCAGTACAATGAGCAGTTCTTC.

The chain uses TRBV18 and TRBJ2-7, with no clear D. Trimming stripped 4 bases from V and 1 base from J, with 8 bases between. The CDR3 totals 13 residues. Germline assignment: CDR1 KGHSH and CDR2 LQKENI. The CDR3 bases are TGTGCCAGCTCACGGCCAGATTCCTACGAGCAGTACTTC. Its translation is CASSRPDSYEQYF.

This clonotype was seen more than once but under ten times. This sequence joins TRBV20-1 and TRBJ2-7, with D perhaps TRBD1 (5 bases). With the DNA end fitting TRBJ2-5 better, the J assignment may be wrong. This CDR3 spans 16 amino acids. The V gene's germline CDR1 is DFQATT and CDR2 SNEGSKA (reference sequence). In nucleotides, the CDR3 is TGCAGTGCTAATCCTTCGAGGAGCTGGGGAAGGGGGACCCAGTACTTC. Translated: CSANPSRSWGRGTQYF.

This clonotype came up a few times. The chain has TRBV20-1 and TRBJ2-5; D not resolved. Trimming took 2 bases from V and 4 from J, leaving 17 bases between them. CDR3 length: 15 amino acids. Looked up from germline, CDR1 is DFQATT and CDR2 is SNEGSKA (reference sequence). Here the CDR3 DNA reads TGCAGTGCTAGACCGGAGACCGATTTTCGAGAGACCCAGTACTTC. It is translated as CSARPETDFRETQYF.

This chain links TRBV25-1 with TRBJ2-1; TRBD1 is a possible D gene (6 bases). CDR3 length: 16 amino acids. Trimming shortened V by 8 bases and J by 1 base, and 18 bases separated the two germline ends. CDR1 MGHDK and CDR2 SYGVNS come from the germline V gene. CDR3 region: CASANRVTGSYNEQFF. CDR3 nucleotide sequence: TGTGCCAGCGCCAACAGGGTTACCGGGTCCTACAATGAGCAGTTCTTC. The variable domain in full, completed from reference TRBV25-1 and TRBJ2-1, reads EADIYQTPRYLVIGTGKKITLECSQTMGHDKMYWYQQDPGMELHLIHYSYGVNSTEKGDLSSESTVSRIRTEHFPLTLESARPSHTSQYLCASANRVTGSYNEQFFGPGTRLTVL.

Comments on this clonotype: A much larger clone sits a single nucleotide away, making a read error possible. The V call is TRBV11-2, the J call TRBJ2-7; no firm D call. The CDR3 has 21 residues. Between the trimmed V and J ends, which lost 7 bases and 3 bases, there was a span of 37 bases. Germline V CDR1 and CDR2: SGHAT, FQNNGV. The CDR3 DNA is TGTGCCAGCAACGATCAATCCGTGGATCCCAATGACTCAACAGACCTCTACGAGCAGTACTTC. Translation gives CASNDQSVDPNDSTDLYEQYF.

The CDR3 DNA follows: TGTGCCAGCACCCCCACAGGACTTATCTACGAGCAGTACTTC. This codes for CASTPTGLIYEQYF. This chain joins TRBV2 and TRBJ2-7; D is perhaps TRBD1 or TRBD2 (5 bases each). The ends were cut back, 7 bases at V and 3 bases at J, with 16 bases in the middle. CDR3 length equals 14 residues. CDR1 is SNHLY, CDR2 FYNNEI, per germline.

This clonotype was counted only a few times. The rearrangement joins TRBV7-2 to TRBJ2-7; tentatively, D is TRBD1 (5 bases). The length of the CDR3 is 15 residues. The V gene lost 0 bases and the J gene lost 2 bases, with 11 bases spanning the gap. Germline CDR1 SGHTA, CDR2 FQGNSA. The CDR3 region is CASSLAGSGPYEQYF. In DNA, the CDR3 is TGTGCCAGCAGCTTAGCGGGGTCAGGGCCCTACGAGCAGTACTTC.

The CDR3 DNA is TGTGCCACCAGTGATCCCGGCCAGGCCCAGGACCCTAACTATGGCTACACCTTC. This translates into CATSDPGQAQDPNYGYTF. The V gene is TRBV24-1, the J gene TRBJ1-2; D not resolved. The germline V gene encodes CDR1 KGHDR and CDR2 SFDVKD. The CDR3 runs 18 residues. V lost 3 bases and J lost 0, with 19 bases in between.

The chain links TRBV5-8 to TRBJ2-6; TRBD2 matches 8 bases. Germline loops: CDR1 SGHTS, CDR2 YDEGEE. The ends lost 4 bases at V and 0 bases at J; junction bases unmatched: 12. The CDR3 length is 19 residues. The CDR3 region has the DNA TGTGCCAGCAGCCCGCCCGGGGGGGGACTTAGCTCTGGGGCCAACGTCCTGACTTTC. Protein product: CASSPPGGGLSSGANVLTF.

This clonotype was found a few times. The chain recombines TRBV15 with TRBJ2-1; D may be TRBD1 or TRBD2 (6 bases each). V lost 0 bases and J 3 bases, leaving 12 bases between the germline ends. Looked up from germline, CDR1 is LNHNV and CDR2 is YYDKDF (reference sequence). The CDR3 loop spans 16 amino acids. The CDR3 is CATSRDRGPLYNEQFF. CDR3 coding DNA: TGTGCCACCAGCAGAGACCGGGGGCCCCTCTACAATGAGCAGTTCTTC.

This clonotype was detected a few times. The chain uses TRBV21-1 and TRBJ1-5. TRBV21-1 is annotated as a pseudogene. This CDR3 comprises 16 residues. This CDR3 reads CASSKADIWGNQPQHF. The CDR3 DNA follows: TGTGCCAGCAGCAAAGCCGATATTTGGGGTAATCAGCCCCAGCATTTT.

V usage is TRBV5-4 and J usage is TRBJ2-1; 15 bases map to TRBD2. The CDR3 sequence is 17 residues long. CDR1 is SGHNT and CDR2 is YYREEE in the germline V gene (reference sequence). J gave up 9 bases and V 4 bases, and 11 bases lay outside the gene matches. The CDR3 is CASSRGLAGGKKGEQFF. Written as DNA, the CDR3 is TGTGCCAGCAGCCGAGGACTAGCGGGAGGGAAGAAGGGTGAGCAGTTCTTC. Together with reference TRBV5-4 and TRBJ2-1, the CDR3 gives the full variable domain: ETGVTQSPTHLIKTRGQQVTLRCSSQSGHNTVSWYQQALGQGPQFIFQYYREEENGRGNFPPRFSGLQFPNYSSELNVNALELDDSALYLCASSRGLAGGKKGEQFFGPGTRLTVL.

In this sample, this clonotype turned up a few times. The chain has TRBV2 and TRBJ2-7; no firm D call. Trimming stripped 4 bases from V and 2 bases from J, with 12 bases between. This CDR3 is 14 amino acids long. CDR1 and CDR2 from the germline V gene are SNHLY and FYNNEI. The CDR3 coding sequence is TGTGCCAGCAGTGTGGTGACGGCCGCCTACGAGCAGTACTTC. Protein product: CASSVVTAAYEQYF.

The chain employs TRBV2 and TRBJ2-6; 11 nucleotides line up with TRBD1. Germline CDR1 SNHLY, CDR2 FYNNEI. V was clipped by 10 bases and J by 2 bases; unmatched bases: 4. This CDR3 region has 15 residues. Written as DNA, the CDR3 is TGTGCCATCGGACAGGGGGCCACTGGGGCCAACGTCCTGACTTTC. Protein product: CAIGQGATGANVLTF. The full variable domain, rest sourced from reference TRBV2 and TRBJ2-6, is EPEVTQTPSHQVTQMGQEVILRCVPISNHLYFYWYRQILGQKVEFLVSFYNNEISEKSEIFDDQFSVERPDGSNFTLKIRSTKLEDSAMYFCAIGQGATGANVLTFGAGSRLTVL.

This chain joins TRBV4-1 and TRBJ1-4; D not certain. Trimming shortened V by 1 base and J by 7 bases, and 7 bases separated the two germline ends. The V gene's germline CDR1 is MGHRA and CDR2 YSYEKL. The length of the CDR3 is 13 residues. The CDR3 coding sequence is TGCGCCAGCAGCCAAGGGGTACGTGAAAAACTGTTTTTT. As protein: CASSQGVREKLFF.

The CDR3 is CASSPGVGQPQHF. DNA of the CDR3: TGTGCCAGCAGCCCAGGGGTTGGTCAGCCCCAGCATTTT. J is TRBJ1-5 and V is TRBV3-1; perhaps TRBD1 as D (6 bases). V was pared by 4 bases and J by 6 bases, with 10 bases between. The CDR3 consists of 13 residues. Per germline, CDR1 LGHDT and CDR2 YNNKEL (reference sequence).

The table lists this clonotype with a few counts. This chain uses TRBV6-1 with TRBJ2-7; no reliable D call. The CDR3 has 12 residues. In germline, CDR1 is MNHNS, CDR2 SASEGT. The V end lost 4 bases, the J end lost 3 bases, and 7 bases lay between the germline ends. This chain's CDR3 is CASSAGFYEQYF. The DNA for the CDR3 is TGTGCCAGCAGTGCCGGATTCTACGAGCAGTACTTC.

This clonotype was detected a few times. The V call is TRBV7-2, the J call TRBJ2-1; 9 positions match TRBD1. The V segment lost 6 bases and the J segment 4 bases; nucleotides outside the gene matches: 7. The CDR3 is 15 residues long. The germline CDR1 and CDR2 sequences are SGHTA and FQGNSA. CDR3 DNA sequence: TGTGCCAGCAGTCGTGGGACAGGGATTTACAATGAGCAGTTCTTC. As protein: CASSRGTGIYNEQFF. The whole variable domain, remainder taken from reference TRBV7-2 and TRBJ2-1, is GAGVSQSPSNKVTEKGKDVELRCDPISGHTALYWYRQSLGQGLEFLIYFQGNSAPDKSGLPSDRFSAERTGGSVSTLTIQRTQQEDSAVYLCASSRGTGIYNEQFFGPGTRLTVL.

This clonotype has just one count. The chain carries TRBV12-3 or TRBV12-4 and TRBJ2-5; TRBD1 aligns across 8 bases. There are 15 residues in the CDR3. The V gene end was trimmed by 8 bases and the J gene end by 5 bases; junction bases not matched to a gene: 13. The CDR3 DNA sequence: TGTGCCAGCGGAGGGCCCGGACAGGGTGCCGAGACCCAGTACTTC. This encodes CASGGPGQGAETQYF.

There are a few counts of this clonotype. This rearrangement joins TRBV6-2 or TRBV6-3 to TRBJ2-4, with TRBD1 matching over 8 bases. The CDR3 extends over 15 amino acids. Unmatched junction bases numbered 6, after V lost 8 bases and J lost 0 bases. Germline loops: CDR1 MNHEY, CDR2 SVGEGT. This CDR3 is CASLGQGLAKNIQYF. CDR3 sequence (DNA): TGTGCCAGCCTCGGACAGGGACTAGCCAAAAACATTCAGTACTTC.

The chain employs TRBV6-2 or TRBV6-3 and TRBJ2-7; D is uncertain. Germline loops: CDR1 MNHEY, CDR2 SVGEGT. This CDR3 has 11 residues. The V gene lost 7 bases and the J gene lost 2 bases, with 6 bases spanning the gap. The CDR3 loop reads CASTNAYEQYF. The CDR3 nucleotides are TGTGCCAGCACGAACGCCTACGAGCAGTACTTC.

This clonotype has more than one count but fewer than ten. V is TRBV2 and J is TRBJ1-2; D may be TRBD1 (6 bases). V lost 2 bases, J lost 7 bases, and 8 bases lay in between. This CDR3 comprises 12 residues. Germline V gene data show CDR1 as SNHLY and CDR2 as FYNNEI. CDR3 residues: CASSEQGPGYTF. The CDR3 DNA sequence: TGTGCCAGCAGTGAACAGGGGCCTGGCTACACCTTC.

The chain employs TRBV20-1 and TRBJ2-3; D may be TRBD1 (5 bases). The CDR3 covers 16 residues. Between the trimmed V and J ends, which lost 4 bases and 0 bases, there was a span of 17 bases. CDR1 and CDR2 (germline): DFQATT, SNEGSKA (reference sequence). CDR3 nucleotides: TGCAGTGCTATGCTAATAGGGGCCCCTAGCACAGATACGCAGTATTTT. Its protein product is CSAMLIGAPSTDTQYF.

This clonotype was seen only a few times. The chain uses TRBV20-1 and TRBJ2-1; possibly TRBD1 or TRBD2 for D (5 bases each). The CDR3 covers 14 residues. Germline V lookup: CDR1 DFQATT, CDR2 SNEGSKA (reference sequence). V was clipped by 3 bases and J by 8 bases, with 17 bases between them. The CDR3 DNA follows: TGCAGTGCTAGCCGGGACCCGAGTTTACATGAGCAGTTCTTC. It codes for CSASRDPSLHEQFF.

This clonotype came up a few times. The chain joins TRBV18 to TRBJ1-5, with D perhaps TRBD1 (5 bases). Germline values: CDR1 KGHSH, CDR2 LQKENI. Between the trimmed V and J ends, which lost 6 bases and 2 bases, there was a span of 17 bases. The CDR3 totals 16 residues. CDR3 sequence reads: CASSPGTAPGNQPQHF. The CDR3 DNA is TGTGCCAGCTCCCCCGGGACGGCCCCCGGCAATCAGCCCCAGCATTTT.

On this clonotype itself: A single base separates this from a much larger clone, so it may be a read error. The chain is built from TRBV6-1 and TRBJ2-1; D not certain. CDR3 length: 14 residues. The germline V gene has CDR1 MNHNS and CDR2 SASEGT. V dropped 2 bases and J dropped 5 bases, with 10 bases sitting between them. CDR3 nucleotide sequence: TGTGCCAGCAGTGAATTGAAGGTCCACAATGAGCAGTTCTTC. This gives the protein CASSELKVHNEQFF.

The rearrangement links TRBV20-1 to TRBJ1-6; 8 bases agree with TRBD1. The germline V gene encodes CDR1 DFQATT and CDR2 SNEGSKA (reference sequence). The V segment lost 5 bases and the J segment 8 bases; nucleotides outside the gene matches: 5. This CDR3 contains 13 residues. The CDR3 region is CSASDRVDSPLHF. As DNA, the CDR3 is TGCAGTGCTTCGGACAGGGTTGATTCACCCCTCCACTTT.

As concerns this clonotype: Possible read error: a much larger clone is one base away. The chain joins TRBV10-3 to TRBJ2-7, with TRBD2 matching 9 bases. The CDR3 is made up of 18 amino acids. CDR1 and CDR2 from the germline V gene are ENHRY and SYGVKD. The CDR3 reads CVISEKGSGSGFLWEQYF. The CDR3 DNA reads as TGTGTCATCAGTGAGAAGGGTAGCGGGAGTGGTTTTTTGTGGGAGCAGTACTTC.

This clonotype was observed many times. The chain employs TRBV6-5 and TRBJ2-7; D is ambiguous. Germline loops: CDR1 MNHEY, CDR2 SVGAGI. Deletions cut 2 bases from V and 5 bases from J, with 10 bases between. The CDR3 runs to 13 residues. CDR3 region: CASSYLGYHEQYF. CDR3 DNA sequence: TGTGCCAGCAGTTACCTAGGGTACCACGAGCAGTACTTC.